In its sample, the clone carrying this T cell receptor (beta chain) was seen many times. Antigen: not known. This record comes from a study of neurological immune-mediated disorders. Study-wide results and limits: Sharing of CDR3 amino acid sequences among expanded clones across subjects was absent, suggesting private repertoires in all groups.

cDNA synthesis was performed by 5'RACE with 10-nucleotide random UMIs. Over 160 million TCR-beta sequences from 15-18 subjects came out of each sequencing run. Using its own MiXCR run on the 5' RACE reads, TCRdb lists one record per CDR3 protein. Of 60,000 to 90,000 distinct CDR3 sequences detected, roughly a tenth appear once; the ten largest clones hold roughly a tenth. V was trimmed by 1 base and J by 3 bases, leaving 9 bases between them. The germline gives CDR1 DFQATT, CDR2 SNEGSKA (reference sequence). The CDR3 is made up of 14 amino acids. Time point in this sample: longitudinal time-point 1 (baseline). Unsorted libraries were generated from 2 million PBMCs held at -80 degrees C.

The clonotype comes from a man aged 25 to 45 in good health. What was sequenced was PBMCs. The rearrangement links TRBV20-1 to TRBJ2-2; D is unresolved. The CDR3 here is CSARGRSYTGELFF. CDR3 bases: TGCAGTGCTAGAGGCAGGTCCTACACCGGGGAGCTGTTTTTT.